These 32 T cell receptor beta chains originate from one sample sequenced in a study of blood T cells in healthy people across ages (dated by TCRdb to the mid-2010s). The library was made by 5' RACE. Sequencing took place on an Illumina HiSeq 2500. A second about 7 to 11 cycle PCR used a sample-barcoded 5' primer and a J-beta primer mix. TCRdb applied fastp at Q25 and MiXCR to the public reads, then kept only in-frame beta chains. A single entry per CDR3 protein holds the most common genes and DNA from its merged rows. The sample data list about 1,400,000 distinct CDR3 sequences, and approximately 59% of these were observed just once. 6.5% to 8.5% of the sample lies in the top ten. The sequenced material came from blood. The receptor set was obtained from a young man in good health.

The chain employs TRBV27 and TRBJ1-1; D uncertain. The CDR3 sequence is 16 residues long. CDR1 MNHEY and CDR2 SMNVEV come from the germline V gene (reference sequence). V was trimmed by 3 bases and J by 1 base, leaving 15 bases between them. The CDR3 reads CASSFGNRRRNTEAFF. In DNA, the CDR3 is TGTGCCAGCAGTTTCGGCAACCGGAGACGGAACACTGAAGCTTTCTTT.

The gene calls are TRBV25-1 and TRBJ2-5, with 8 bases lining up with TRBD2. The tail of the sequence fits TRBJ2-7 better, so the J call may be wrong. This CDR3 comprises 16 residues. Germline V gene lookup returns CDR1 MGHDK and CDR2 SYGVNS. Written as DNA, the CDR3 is TGTGCCAGCAGCAAGCGTACTAGCGGTGGGCGTGACGAGCAGTACTTC. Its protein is CASSKRTSGGRDEQYF.

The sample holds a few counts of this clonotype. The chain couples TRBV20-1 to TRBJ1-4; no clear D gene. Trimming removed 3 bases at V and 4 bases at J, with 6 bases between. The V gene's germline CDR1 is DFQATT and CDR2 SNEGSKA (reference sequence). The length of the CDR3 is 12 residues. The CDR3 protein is CSASDDNEKLFF. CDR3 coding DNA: TGCAGTGCTAGTGACGATAATGAAAAACTGTTTTTT.

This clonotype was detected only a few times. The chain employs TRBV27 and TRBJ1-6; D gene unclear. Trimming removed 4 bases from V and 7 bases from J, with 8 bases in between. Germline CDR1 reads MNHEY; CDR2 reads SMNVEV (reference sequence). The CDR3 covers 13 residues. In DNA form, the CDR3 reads TGTGCCAGCAGTTCGTACAGAAATTCACCCCTCCACTTT. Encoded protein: CASSSYRNSPLHF.

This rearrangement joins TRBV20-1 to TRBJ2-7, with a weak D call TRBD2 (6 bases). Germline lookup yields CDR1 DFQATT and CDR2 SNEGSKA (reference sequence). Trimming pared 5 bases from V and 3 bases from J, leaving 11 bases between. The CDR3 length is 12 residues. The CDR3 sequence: CSAGGTIYEQYF. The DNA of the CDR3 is TGCAGTGCTGGGGGGACCATCTACGAGCAGTACTTC.

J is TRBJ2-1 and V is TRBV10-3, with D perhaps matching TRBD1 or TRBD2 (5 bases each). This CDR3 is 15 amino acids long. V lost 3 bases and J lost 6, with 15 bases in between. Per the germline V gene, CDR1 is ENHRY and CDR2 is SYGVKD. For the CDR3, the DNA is TGTGCCATCAGTGACCCTGGGGACGGCAGCAATGAGCAGTTCTTC. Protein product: CAISDPGDGSNEQFF.

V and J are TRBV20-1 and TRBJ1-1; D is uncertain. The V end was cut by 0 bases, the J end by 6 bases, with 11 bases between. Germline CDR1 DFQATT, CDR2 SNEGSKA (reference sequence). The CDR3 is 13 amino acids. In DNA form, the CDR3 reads TGCAGTGCTAGAGATGGAGGGTATCCTGAAGCTTTCTTT. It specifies CSARDGGYPEAFF.

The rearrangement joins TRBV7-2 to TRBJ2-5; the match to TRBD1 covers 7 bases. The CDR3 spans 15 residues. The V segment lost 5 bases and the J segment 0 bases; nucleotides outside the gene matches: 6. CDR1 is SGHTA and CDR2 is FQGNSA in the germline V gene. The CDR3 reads CASSPRDRNQETQYF. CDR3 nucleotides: TGTGCCAGCAGCCCCCGGGACAGAAACCAAGAGACCCAGTACTTC.

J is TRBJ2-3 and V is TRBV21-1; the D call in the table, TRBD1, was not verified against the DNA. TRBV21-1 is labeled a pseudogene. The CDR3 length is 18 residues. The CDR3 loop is CASSKWQGQGGFTDTQYF. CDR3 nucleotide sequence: TGTGCCAGCAGCAAATGGCAAGGACAGGGAGGATTCACAGATACGCAGTATTTT.

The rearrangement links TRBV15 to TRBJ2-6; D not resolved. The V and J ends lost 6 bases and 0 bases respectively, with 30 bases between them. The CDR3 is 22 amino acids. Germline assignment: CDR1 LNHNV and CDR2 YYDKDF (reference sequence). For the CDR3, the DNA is TGTGCCACCAGTTATCCCTCGGATACGTCGCCCGCGCCCTTCTCTGGGGCCAACGTCCTGACTTTC. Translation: CATSYPSDTSPAPFSGANVLTF.

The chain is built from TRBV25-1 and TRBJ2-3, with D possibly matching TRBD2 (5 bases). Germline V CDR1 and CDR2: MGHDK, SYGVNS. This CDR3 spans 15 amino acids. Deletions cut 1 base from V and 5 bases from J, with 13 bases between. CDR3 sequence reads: CASSEWTGSGDTQYF. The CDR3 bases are TGTGCCAGCAGTGAATGGACGGGGTCGGGAGATACGCAGTATTTT. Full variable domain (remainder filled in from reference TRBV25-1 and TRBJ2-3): EADIYQTPRYLVIGTGKKITLECSQTMGHDKMYWYQQDPGMELHLIHYSYGVNSTEKGDLSSESTVSRIRTEHFPLTLESARPSHTSQYLCASSEWTGSGDTQYFGPGTRLTVL.

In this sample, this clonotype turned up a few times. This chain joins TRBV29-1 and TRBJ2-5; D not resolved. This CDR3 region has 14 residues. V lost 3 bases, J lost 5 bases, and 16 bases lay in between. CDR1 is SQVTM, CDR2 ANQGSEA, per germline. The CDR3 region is CSVDKTSDDETQYF. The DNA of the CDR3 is TGCAGCGTTGATAAGACGTCCGACGATGAGACCCAGTACTTC.

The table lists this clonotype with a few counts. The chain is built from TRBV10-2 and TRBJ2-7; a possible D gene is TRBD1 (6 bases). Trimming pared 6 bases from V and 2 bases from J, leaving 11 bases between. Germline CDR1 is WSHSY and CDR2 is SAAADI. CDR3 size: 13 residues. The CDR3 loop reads CASRGAGAYEQYF. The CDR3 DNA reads TGCGCCAGCAGGGGGGCGGGCGCCTACGAGCAGTACTTC.

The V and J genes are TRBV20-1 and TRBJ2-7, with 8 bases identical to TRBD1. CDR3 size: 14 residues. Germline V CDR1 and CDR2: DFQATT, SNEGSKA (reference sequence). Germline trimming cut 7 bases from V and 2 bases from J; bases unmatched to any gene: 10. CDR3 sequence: CSVPPDRAPYEQYF. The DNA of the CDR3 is TGCAGTGTCCCACCGGACAGGGCCCCCTACGAGCAGTACTTC.

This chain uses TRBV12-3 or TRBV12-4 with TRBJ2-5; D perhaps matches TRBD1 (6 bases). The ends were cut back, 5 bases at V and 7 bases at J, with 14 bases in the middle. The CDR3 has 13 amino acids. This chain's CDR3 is CASSPSGEWTQYF. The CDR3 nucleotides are TGTGCCAGCAGTCCGTCAGGGGAATGGACCCAGTACTTC.

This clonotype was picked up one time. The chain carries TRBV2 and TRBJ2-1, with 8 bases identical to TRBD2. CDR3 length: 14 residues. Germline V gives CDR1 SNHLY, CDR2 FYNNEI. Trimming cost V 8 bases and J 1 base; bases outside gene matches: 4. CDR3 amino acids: CASLTSGSYNEQFF. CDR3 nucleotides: TGTGCCAGCTTAACTAGCGGTTCCTACAATGAGCAGTTCTTC.

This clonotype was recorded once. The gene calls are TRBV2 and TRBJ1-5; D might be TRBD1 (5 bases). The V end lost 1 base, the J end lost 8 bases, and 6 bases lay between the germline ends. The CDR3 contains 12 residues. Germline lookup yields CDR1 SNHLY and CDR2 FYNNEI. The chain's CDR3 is CASSEGGEPQHF. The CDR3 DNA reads TGTGCCAGCAGTGAAGGGGGGGAGCCCCAGCATTTT.

The CDR3 sequence: CASSQGLAFPNEQFF. Written as DNA, the CDR3 is TGCGCCAGCAGCCAAGGACTAGCCTTTCCCAATGAGCAGTTCTTC. The V and J genes are TRBV4-3 and TRBJ2-1; 7 bases agree with TRBD2. Germline CDR1 reads LGHNA; CDR2 reads YSLEER. The CDR3 consists of 15 residues. Unmatched junction bases numbered 6, after V lost 1 base and J lost 6 bases.

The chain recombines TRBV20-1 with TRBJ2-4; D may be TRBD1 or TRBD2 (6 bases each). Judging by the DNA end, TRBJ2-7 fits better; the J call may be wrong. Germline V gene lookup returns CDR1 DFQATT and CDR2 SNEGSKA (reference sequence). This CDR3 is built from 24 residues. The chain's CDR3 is CSATEGGWGKKSTRTRLVLGEQYF. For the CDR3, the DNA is TGCAGTGCTACCGAAGGGGGGTGGGGGAAAAAGAGTACCAGGACCCGACTAGTTCTGGGCGAGCAGTACTTC.

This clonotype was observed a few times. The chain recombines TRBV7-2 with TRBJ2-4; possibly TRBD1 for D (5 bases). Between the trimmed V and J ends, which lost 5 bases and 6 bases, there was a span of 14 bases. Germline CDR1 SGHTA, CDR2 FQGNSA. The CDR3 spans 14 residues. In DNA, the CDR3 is TGTGCCAGCAGCCCCGGTGGCAGGGTAAACATTCAGTACTTC. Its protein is CASSPGGRVNIQYF.

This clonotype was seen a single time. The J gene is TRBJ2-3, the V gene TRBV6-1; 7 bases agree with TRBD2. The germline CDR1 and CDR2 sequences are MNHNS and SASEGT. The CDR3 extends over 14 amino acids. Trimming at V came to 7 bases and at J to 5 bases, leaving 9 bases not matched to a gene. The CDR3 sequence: CASTPTSLRDTQYF. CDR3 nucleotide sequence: TGTGCCAGCACCCCGACTAGCTTGAGAGATACGCAGTATTTT.

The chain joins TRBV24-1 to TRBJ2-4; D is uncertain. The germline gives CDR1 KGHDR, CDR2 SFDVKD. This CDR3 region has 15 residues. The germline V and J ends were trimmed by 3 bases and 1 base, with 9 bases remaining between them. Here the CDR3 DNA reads TGTGCCACCAGTGATGGAAAGGCGGCCAAAAACATTCAGTACTTC. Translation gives CATSDGKAAKNIQYF.

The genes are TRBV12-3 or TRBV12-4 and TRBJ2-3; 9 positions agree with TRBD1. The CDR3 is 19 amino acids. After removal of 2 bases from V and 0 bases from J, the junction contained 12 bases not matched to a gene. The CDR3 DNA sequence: TGTGCCAGCAGTTTACTAAGCTGGGACAGGGAGGCAAGCACAGATACGCAGTATTTT. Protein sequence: CASSLLSWDREASTDTQYF.

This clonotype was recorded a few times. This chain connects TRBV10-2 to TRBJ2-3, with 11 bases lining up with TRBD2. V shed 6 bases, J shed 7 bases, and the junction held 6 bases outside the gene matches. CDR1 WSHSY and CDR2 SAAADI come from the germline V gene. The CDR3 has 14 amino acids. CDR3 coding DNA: TGCGCCAGCAGACTAGCGGGGGAGCCCAATACGCAGTATTTT. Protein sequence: CASRLAGEPNTQYF.

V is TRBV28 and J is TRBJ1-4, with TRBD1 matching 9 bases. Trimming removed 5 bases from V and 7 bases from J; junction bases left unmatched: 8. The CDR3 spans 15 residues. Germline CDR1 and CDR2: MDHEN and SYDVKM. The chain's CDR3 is CASSPEGQGSEKLFF. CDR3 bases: TGTGCCAGCAGTCCTGAGGGACAGGGCAGTGAAAAACTGTTTTTT.

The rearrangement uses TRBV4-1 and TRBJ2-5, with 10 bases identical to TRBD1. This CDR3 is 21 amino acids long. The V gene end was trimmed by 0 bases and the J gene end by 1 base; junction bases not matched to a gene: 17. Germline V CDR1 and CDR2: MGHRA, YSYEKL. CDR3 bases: TGCGCCAGCAGCCAAGATCGGGGGACAGGGGCCGACTACCTCATCCAAGAGACCCAGTACTTC. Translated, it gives CASSQDRGTGADYLIQETQYF.

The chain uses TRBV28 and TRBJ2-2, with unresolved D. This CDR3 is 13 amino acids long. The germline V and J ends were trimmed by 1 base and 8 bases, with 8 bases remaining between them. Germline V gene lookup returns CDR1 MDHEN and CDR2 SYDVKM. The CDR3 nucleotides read TGTGCCAGCAGTTTATCCAGACCGGGGGAGCTGTTTTTT. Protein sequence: CASSLSRPGELFF.

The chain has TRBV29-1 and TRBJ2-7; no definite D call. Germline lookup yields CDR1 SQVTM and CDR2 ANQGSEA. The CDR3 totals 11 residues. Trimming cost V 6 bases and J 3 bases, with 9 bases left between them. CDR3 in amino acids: CSVNSGYEQYF. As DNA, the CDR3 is TGCAGCGTGAACAGTGGCTACGAGCAGTACTTC.

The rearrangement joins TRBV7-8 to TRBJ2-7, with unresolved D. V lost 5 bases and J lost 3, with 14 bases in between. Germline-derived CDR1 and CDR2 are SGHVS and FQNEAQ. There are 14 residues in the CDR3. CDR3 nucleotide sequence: TGTGCCAGCAGCCTCCTTCCAGAAAACTACGAGCAGTACTTC. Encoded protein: CASSLLPENYEQYF. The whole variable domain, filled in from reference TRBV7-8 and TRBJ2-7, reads GAGVSQSPRYKVAKRGQDVALRCDPISGHVSLFWYQQALGQGPEFLTYFQNEAQLDKSGLPSDRFFAERPEGSVSTLKIQRTQQEDSAVYLCASSLLPENYEQYFGPGTRLTVT.

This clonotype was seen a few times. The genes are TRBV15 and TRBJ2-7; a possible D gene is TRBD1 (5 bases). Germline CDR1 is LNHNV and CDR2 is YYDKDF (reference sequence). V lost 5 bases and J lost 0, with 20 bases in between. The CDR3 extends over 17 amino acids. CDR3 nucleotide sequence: TGTGCCACCAGCCCGATCGCTAGGGGATTAGACTCCTACGAGCAGTACTTC. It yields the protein CATSPIARGLDSYEQYF.

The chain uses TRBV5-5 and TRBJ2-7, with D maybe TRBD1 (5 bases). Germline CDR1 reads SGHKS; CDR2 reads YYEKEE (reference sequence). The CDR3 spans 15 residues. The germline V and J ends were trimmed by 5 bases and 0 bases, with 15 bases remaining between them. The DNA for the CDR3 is TGTGCCAGCAGTCCACAGGAATATCGCTCCTACGAGCAGTACTTC. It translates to CASSPQEYRSYEQYF.

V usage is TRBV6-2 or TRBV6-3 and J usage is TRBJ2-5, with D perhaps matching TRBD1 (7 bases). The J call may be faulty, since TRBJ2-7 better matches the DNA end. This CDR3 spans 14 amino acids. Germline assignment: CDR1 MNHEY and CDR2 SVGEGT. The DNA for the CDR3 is TGTGCCAGCAGTCCGGGGGACAGAATCTACGAGCAGTACTTC. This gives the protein CASSPGDRIYEQYF.